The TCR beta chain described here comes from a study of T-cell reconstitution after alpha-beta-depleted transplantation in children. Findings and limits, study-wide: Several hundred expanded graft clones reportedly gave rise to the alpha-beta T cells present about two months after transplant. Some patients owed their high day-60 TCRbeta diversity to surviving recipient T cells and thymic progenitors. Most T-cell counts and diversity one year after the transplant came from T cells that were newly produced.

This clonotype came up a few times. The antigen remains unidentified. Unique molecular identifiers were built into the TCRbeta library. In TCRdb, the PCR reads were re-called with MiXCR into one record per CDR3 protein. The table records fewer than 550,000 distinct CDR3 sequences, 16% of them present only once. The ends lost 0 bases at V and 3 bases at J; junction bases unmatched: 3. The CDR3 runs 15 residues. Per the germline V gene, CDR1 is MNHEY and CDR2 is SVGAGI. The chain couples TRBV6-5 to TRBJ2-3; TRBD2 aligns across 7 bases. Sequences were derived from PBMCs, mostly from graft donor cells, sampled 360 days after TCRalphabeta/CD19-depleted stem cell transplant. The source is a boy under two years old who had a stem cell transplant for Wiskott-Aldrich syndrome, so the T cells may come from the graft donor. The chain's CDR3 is CASSYSGGRTDTQYF. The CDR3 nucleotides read TGTGCCAGCAGTTACTCGGGCGGGAGAACAGATACGCAGTATTTT.